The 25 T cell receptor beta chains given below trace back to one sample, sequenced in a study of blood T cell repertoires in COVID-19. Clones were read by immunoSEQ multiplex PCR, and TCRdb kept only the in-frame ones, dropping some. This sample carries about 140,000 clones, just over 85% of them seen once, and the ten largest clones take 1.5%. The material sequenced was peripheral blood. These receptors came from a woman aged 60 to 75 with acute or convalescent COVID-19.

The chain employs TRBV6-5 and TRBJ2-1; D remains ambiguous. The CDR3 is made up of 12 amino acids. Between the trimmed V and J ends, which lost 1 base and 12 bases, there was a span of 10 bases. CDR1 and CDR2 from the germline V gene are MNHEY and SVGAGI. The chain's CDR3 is CASSYYGVGQFF. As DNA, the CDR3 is TGTGCCAGCAGTTACTACGGAGTAGGGCAGTTCTTC.

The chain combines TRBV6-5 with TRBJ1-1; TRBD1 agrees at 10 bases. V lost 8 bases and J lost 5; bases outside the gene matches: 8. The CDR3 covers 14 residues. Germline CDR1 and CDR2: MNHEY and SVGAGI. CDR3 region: CASRGQGRATEAFF. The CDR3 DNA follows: TGTGCCAGCCGGGGACAGGGGAGGGCAACTGAAGCTTTCTTT.

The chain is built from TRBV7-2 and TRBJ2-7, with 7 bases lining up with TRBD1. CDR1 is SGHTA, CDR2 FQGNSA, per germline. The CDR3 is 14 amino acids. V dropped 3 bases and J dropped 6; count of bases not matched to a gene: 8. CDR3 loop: CASSFQTGPSEQYF. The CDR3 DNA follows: TGTGCCAGCAGCTTCCAGACAGGGCCCTCCGAGCAGTACTTC.

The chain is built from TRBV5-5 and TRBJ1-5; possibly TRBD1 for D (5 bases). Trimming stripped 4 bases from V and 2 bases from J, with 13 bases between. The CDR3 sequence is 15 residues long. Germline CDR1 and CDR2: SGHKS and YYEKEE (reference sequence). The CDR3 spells CASSQEGFGNQPQHF. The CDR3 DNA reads TGTGCCAGCAGCCAGGAGGGGTTCGGCAATCAGCCCCAGCATTTT.

CDR3 DNA: TGTGCCAGCAGCGGGGGACAGGCCGGCAATCAGCCCCAGCATTTT. It codes for CASSGGQAGNQPQHF. The chain links TRBV7-2 to TRBJ1-5; 8 bases fit TRBD1. The CDR3 sequence is 15 residues long. V shed 5 bases, J shed 2 bases, and the junction held 5 bases outside the gene matches. From germline, CDR1 is SGHTA and CDR2 FQGNSA.

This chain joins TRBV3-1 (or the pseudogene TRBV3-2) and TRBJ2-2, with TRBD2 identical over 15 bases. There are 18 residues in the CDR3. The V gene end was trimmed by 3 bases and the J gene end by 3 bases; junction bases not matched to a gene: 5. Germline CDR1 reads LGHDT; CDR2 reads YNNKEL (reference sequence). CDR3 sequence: CASSQGTSGGPDTGELFF. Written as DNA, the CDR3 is TGTGCCAGCAGCCAGGGGACTAGCGGGGGGCCGGACACCGGGGAGCTGTTTTTT.

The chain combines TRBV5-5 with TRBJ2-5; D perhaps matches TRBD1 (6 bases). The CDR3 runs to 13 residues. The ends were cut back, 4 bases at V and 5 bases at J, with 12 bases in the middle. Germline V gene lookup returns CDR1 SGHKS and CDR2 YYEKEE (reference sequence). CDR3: CASSGTGSETQYF. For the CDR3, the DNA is TGTGCCAGCAGCGGTACAGGGTCGGAGACCCAGTACTTC.

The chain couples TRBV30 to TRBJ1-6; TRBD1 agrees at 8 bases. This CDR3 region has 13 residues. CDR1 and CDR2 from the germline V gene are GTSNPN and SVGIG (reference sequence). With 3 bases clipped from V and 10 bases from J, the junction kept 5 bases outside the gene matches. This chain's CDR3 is CAWSPTGESPLHF. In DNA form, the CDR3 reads TGTGCCTGGAGCCCGACAGGGGAATCACCCCTCCACTTT. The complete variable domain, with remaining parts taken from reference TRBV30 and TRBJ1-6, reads SQTIHQWPATLVQPVGSPLSLECTVEGTSNPNLYWYRQAAGRGLQLLFYSVGIGQISSEVPQNLSASRPQDRQFILSSKKLLLSDSGFYLCAWSPTGESPLHFGNGTRLTVT.

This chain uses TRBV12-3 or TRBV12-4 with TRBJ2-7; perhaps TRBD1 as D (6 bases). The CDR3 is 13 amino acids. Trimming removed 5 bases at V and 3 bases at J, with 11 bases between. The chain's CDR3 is CASSLRQVYEQYF. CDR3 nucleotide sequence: TGTGCCAGCAGTCTCCGACAGGTCTACGAGCAGTACTTC.

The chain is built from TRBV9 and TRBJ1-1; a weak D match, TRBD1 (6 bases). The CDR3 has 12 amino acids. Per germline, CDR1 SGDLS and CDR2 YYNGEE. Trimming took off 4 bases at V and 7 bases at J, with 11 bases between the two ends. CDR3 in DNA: TGTGCCAGCAGCCCACAGGGAGTTGAAGCTTTCTTT. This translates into CASSPQGVEAFF.

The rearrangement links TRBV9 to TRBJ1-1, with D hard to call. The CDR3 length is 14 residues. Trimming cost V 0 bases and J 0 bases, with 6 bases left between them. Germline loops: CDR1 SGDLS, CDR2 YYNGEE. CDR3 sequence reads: CASSVGGMNTEAFF. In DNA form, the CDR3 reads TGTGCCAGCAGCGTAGGAGGCATGAACACTGAAGCTTTCTTT. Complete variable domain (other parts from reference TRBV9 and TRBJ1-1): DSGVTQTPKHLITATGQRVTLRCSPRSGDLSVYWYQQSLDQGLQFLIQYYNGEERAKGNILERFSAQQFPDLHSELNLSSLELGDSALYFCASSVGGMNTEAFFGQGTRLTVV.

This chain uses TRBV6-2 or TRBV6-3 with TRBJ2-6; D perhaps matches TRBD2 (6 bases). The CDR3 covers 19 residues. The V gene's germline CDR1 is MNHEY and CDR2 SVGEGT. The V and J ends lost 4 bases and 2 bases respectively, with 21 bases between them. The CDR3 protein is CASSLNLGGRPPGANVLTF. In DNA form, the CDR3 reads TGTGCCAGCAGTTTGAACCTCGGGGGACGGCCCCCTGGGGCCAACGTCCTGACTTTC.

The CDR3 sequence is CASSAQAGVRGYTF. In DNA form, the CDR3 reads TGTGCCAGCAGTGCGCAGGCCGGGGTCCGTGGCTACACCTTC. The rearrangement uses TRBV28 and TRBJ1-2, with no clear D. Trimming cost V 5 bases and J 7 bases, with 17 bases left between them. This CDR3 has 14 residues. CDR1 is MDHEN, CDR2 SYDVKM, per germline.

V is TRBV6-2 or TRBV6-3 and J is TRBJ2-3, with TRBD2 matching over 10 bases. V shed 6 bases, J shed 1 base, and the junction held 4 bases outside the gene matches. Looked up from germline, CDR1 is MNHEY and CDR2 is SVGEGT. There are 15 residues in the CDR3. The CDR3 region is CASSRTSGGTDTQYF. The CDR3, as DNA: TGTGCCAGCAGCCGGACTAGCGGCGGCACAGATACGCAGTATTTT.

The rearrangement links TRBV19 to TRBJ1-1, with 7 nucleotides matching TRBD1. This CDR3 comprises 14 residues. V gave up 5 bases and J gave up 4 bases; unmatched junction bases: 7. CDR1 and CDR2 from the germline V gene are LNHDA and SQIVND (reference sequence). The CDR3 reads CASSFIQGSTEAFF. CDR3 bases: TGTGCCAGTAGTTTTATACAGGGGAGCACTGAAGCTTTCTTT.

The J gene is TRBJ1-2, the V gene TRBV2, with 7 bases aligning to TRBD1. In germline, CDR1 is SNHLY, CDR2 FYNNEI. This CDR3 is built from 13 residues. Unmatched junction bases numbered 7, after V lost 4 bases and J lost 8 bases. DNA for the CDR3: TGTGCCAGCAGTGTAATCGACAGGGAAGGCTACACCTTC. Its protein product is CASSVIDREGYTF.

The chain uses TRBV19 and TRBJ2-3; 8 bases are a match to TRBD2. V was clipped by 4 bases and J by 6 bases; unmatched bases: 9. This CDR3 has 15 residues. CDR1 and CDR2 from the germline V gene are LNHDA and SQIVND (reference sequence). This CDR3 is CASSTLAGTGDTQYF. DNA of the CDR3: TGTGCCAGTAGTACATTAGCGGGGACGGGGGATACGCAGTATTTT.

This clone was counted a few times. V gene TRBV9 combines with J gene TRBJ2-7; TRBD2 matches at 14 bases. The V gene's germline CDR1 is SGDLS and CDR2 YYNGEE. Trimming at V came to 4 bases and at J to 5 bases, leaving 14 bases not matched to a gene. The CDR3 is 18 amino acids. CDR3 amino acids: CASSSGLAGGRSLDEQYF. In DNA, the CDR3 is TGTGCCAGCAGCTCAGGACTAGCGGGGGGCCGATCTCTAGACGAGCAGTACTTC. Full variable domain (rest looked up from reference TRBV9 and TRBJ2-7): DSGVTQTPKHLITATGQRVTLRCSPRSGDLSVYWYQQSLDQGLQFLIQYYNGEERAKGNILERFSAQQFPDLHSELNLSSLELGDSALYFCASSSGLAGGRSLDEQYFGPGTRLTVT.

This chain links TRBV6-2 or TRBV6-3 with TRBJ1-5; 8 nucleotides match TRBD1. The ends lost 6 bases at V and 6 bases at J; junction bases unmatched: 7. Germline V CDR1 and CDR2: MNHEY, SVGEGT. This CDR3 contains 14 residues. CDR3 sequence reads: CASSTTGGGQPQHF. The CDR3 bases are TGTGCCAGCAGCACAACAGGGGGTGGTCAGCCCCAGCATTTT.

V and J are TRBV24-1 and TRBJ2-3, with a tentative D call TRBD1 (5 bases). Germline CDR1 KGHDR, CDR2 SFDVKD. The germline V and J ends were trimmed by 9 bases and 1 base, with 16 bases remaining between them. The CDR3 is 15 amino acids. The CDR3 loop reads CATQDSRGGTDTQYF. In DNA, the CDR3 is TGTGCCACCCAAGACAGCCGTGGCGGCACAGATACGCAGTATTTT.

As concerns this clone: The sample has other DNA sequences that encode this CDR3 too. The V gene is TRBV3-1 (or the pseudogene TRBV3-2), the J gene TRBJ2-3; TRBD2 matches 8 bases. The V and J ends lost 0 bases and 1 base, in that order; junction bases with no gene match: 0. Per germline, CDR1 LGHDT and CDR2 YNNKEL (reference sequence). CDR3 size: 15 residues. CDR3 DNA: TGTGCCAGCAGCCAAGAAGCGGGGGGCACAGATACGCAGTATTTT. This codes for CASSQEAGGTDTQYF.

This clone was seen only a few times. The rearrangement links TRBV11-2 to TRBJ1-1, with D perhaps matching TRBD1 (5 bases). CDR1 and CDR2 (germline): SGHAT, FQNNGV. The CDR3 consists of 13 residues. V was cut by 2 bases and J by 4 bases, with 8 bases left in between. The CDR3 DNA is TGTGCCAGCAGCTTACAGGGATTCACTGAAGCTTTCTTT. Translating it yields CASSLQGFTEAFF.

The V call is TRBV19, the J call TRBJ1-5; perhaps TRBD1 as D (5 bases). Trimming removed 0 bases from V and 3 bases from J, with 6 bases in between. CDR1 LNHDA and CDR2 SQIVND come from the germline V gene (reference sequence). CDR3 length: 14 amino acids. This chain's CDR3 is CASSIETVNQPQHF. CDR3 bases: TGTGCCAGTAGTATAGAGACAGTCAATCAGCCCCAGCATTTT.

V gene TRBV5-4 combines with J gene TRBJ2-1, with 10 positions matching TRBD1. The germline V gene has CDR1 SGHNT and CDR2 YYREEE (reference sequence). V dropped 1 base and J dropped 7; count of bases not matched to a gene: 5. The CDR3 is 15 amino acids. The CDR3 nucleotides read TGTGCCAGCAGCTTGAGACAGGGGGCGGGGAATGAGCAGTTCTTC. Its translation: CASSLRQGAGNEQFF.

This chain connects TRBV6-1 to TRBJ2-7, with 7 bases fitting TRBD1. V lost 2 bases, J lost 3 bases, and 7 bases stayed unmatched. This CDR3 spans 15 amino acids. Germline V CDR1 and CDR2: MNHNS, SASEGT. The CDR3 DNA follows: TGTGCCAGCAGTGAACAACCGGGACAGAACTACGAGCAGTACTTC. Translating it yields CASSEQPGQNYEQYF.